This T cell receptor (beta chain) was observed in a study of OX40 agonist ivuxolimab in advanced cancers. Only in-frame clones appear in the TCRdb table, and some are missing; sequencing was by immunoSEQ multiplex PCR. The table records around 41,000 clones, 88% of them present only once. Study observations and caveats: Both CD4+ and CD8+ T cell populations in blood had undergone clonal expansion by week 6 at 0.1 to 3.0 mg/kg.

V was pared by 5 bases and J by 3 bases, with 7 bases of the junction left unmatched. The CDR3 loop spans 15 amino acids. Germline lookup yields CDR1 SEHNR and CDR2 FQNEAQ (reference sequence). Worth noting for this clone: Its antigen remains unknown.

The sequenced sample was CD4+ or CD8+ T cells sorted from blood, obtained in a trial of the OX40 agonist ivuxolimab. The chain carries TRBV7-9 and TRBJ2-7; TRBD2 matches 10 bases. The source is an adult with an advanced solid tumor such as melanoma, head and neck, liver or kidney cancer. Here the CDR3 reads CASSTRTSGHYEQYF. The CDR3 DNA sequence: TGTGCCAGCAGCACCCGGACTAGCGGACACTACGAGCAGTACTTC.